The rows below give T cell receptor beta chains drawn from one sample of a study of OX40 agonist ivuxolimab in advanced cancers. Assay: immunoSEQ multiplex PCR; the TCRdb copy retains only in-frame clones and omits some. This sample has roughly 81,000 clones, with around 89% found just once. Sequencing was performed on CD4+ or CD8+ T cells sorted from blood, taken in a trial of the OX40 agonist ivuxolimab. All receptors come from an adult with an advanced solid tumor such as melanoma, head and neck, liver or kidney cancer. Both conserved end residues are part of each CDR3. The D gene is left open where the match is weak. Not all rows give a size; the values are once, few, many and, for expanded clones, a class.

d_gene	v_gene	len	abundance	j_gene	CDR3nt	CDR3aa
.	TRBV18	15	.	TRBJ2-7	TGTGCCAGCTCATTAACAGGTACCGGGCCCCACGAGCAGTACTTC	CASSLTGTGPHEQYF
.	TRBV2	15	.	TRBJ1-2	TGTGCCAGCATAAGAGACTTCCTAGTTAATAATGGCTACACCTTC	CASIRDFLVNNGYTF
.	TRBV4-1	15	.	TRBJ1-3	TGCGCCAGCAGCCCACTGGGAGTCTCTGGAAACACCATATATTTT	CASSPLGVSGNTIYF
.	TRBV28	16	once	TRBJ1-5	TGTGCCAGCAGTGCAACGTCGGGGGGGCGAAATCAGCCCCAGCATTTT	CASSATSGGRNQPQHF
.	TRBV27	14	.	TRBJ2-7	TGTGCCAGCAGTTTGTCGGGACGCTCCTACGAGCAGTACTTC	CASSLSGRSYEQYF
.	TRBV4-1	14	once	TRBJ2-3	TGCGCCAGCAGCCAAGCAGTCCAGACAGATACGCAGTATTTT	CASSQAVQTDTQYF
.	TRBV5-6	13	.	TRBJ1-2	TGTGCCAGCAGCTTCCAGGGGTATCGTGGCTACACCTTC	CASSFQGYRGYTF
.	TRBV7-2	14	.	TRBJ2-2	TGTGCCAGCACAACAGGGTTAAGGACCGGGGAGCTGTTTTTT	CASTTGLRTGELFF
.	TRBV5-1	13	.	TRBJ1-5	TGCGCCAGCAGTCCGGACGGCAATCAGCCCCAGCATTTT	CASSPDGNQPQHF
.	TRBV9	15	.	TRBJ1-1	TGTGCCAGCAGCGTAGATGGGCGAGGGGACACTGAAGCTTTCTTT	CASSVDGRGDTEAFF
.	TRBV11-3	13	once	TRBJ1-1	TGTGCCAGCAGCAGATCAATGAACACTGAAGCTTTCTTT	CASSRSMNTEAFF
.	TRBV21-1	13	.	TRBJ1-3	TGTGCCCCCGGGGACCCCTCTGGAAACACCATATATTTT	CAPGDPSGNTIYF
TRBD1	TRBV5-1	14	.	TRBJ1-2	TGCGCCAGCAGCGCACAGGGGGCGGAGTATGGCTACACCTTC	CASSAQGAEYGYTF
TRBD1	TRBV19	13	once	TRBJ1-1	TGTGCCAGTAGTATAGATTGGGACAGTGAAGCTTTCTTT	CASSIDWDSEAFF
.	TRBV5-1	14	.	TRBJ1-2	TGCGCCAGCAGCTTGGTTCCTTCGGGACGAGGCTACACCTTC	CASSLVPSGRGYTF
.	TRBV4-2	16	once	TRBJ2-1	TGTGCCAGCAGCCAAGAGGTAATGGCACAGAACAATGAGCAGTTCTTC	CASSQEVMAQNNEQFF
.	TRBV18	13	.	TRBJ1-5	TGTGCCAGCTCACCAGGCAGGGATCAGCCCCAGCATTTT	CASSPGRDQPQHF
.	TRBV7-2	14	.	TRBJ1-1	TGTGCCAGCAGCAGGGGGTATGGGGACACTGAAGCTTTCTTT	CASSRGYGDTEAFF
.	TRBV28	16	.	TRBJ2-5	TGTGCCAGCAGTTTCCCTTCAGGGGAACTCCAAGAGACCCAGTACTTC	CASSFPSGELQETQYF
TRBD1	TRBV29-1	15	.	TRBJ1-1	TGCAGCGTTGCGTTAAGGGGGCCCCTGAACACTGAAGCTTTCTTT	CSVALRGPLNTEAFF
.	TRBV7-3	13	.	TRBJ2-1	TGTGCCAGCAGCTTAACGAAAGGGGATGAGCAGTTCTTC	CASSLTKGDEQFF
TRBD2	TRBV2	16	.	TRBJ2-5	TGTGCCAGCAGCAGTCAAAGCGGGGGTTTCCAAGAGACCCAGTACTTC	CASSSQSGGFQETQYF
.	TRBV10-1	13	.	TRBJ2-4	TGCGCCAGCAGCGACTCCCAAGTGAACATTCAGTACTTC	CASSDSQVNIQYF
.	TRBV25-1	14	.	TRBJ2-7	TGTGCCAGCAGTGAAGTGGGGAGATCCTACGAGCAGTACTTC	CASSEVGRSYEQYF
.	TRBV5-1	17	.	TRBJ2-3	TGCGCCAGCAGCTTTGGGCCTGGCGGAGCTAGCACAGATACGCAGTATTTT	CASSFGPGGASTDTQYF
.	TRBV19	14	.	TRBJ2-7	TGTGCCAGTAGTATAGGAACAGGGTCCTACGAGCAGTACTTC	CASSIGTGSYEQYF
TRBD1	TRBV5-4	16	.	TRBJ1-1	TGTGCCAGCAGCCCCCGGACAGGGGTTGAACCTCCTGAAGCTTTCTTT	CASSPRTGVEPPEAFF
.	TRBV15	15	once	TRBJ1-2	TGTGCCACCAGCAGAGTTTCAGGGAGCGCCTATGGCTACACCTTC	CATSRVSGSAYGYTF
.	TRBV9	14	.	TRBJ1-1	TGTGCCAGCAGCGTTGGACAGCTGAACACTGAAGCTTTCTTT	CASSVGQLNTEAFF
.	TRBV2	13	.	TRBJ1-2	TGTGCCGGAGGGGGAACGGGAAGCTATGGCTACACCTTC	CAGGGTGSYGYTF
.	TRBV4-2	15	.	TRBJ2-4	TGTGCCAGCAGCCAACTCTCCCAGAAAGGGGCCATTCAGTACTTC	CASSQLSQKGAIQYF
.	TRBV6-1	14	once	TRBJ1-1	TGTGCCAGCAGTGAGTATGGAGCGAACACTGAAGCTTTCTTT	CASSEYGANTEAFF
.	TRBV6-1	16	.	TRBJ1-4	TGTGCCAGCAGTGAATACCCGCCCAGGGATAGTGAAAAACTGTTTTTT	CASSEYPPRDSEKLFF
.	TRBV18	13	.	TRBJ2-5	TGTGCCAGCTCACCACGCCCTCCAGAGACCCAGTACTTC	CASSPRPPETQYF
TRBD1	TRBV18	15	.	TRBJ2-7	TGTGCCAGCTCACCACCGGGACAGGGGGACTACGAGCAGTACTTC	CASSPPGQGDYEQYF
.	TRBV7-8	13	.	TRBJ2-7	TGTGCCAGCAGCCTTAACAGGGTTGACGAGCAGTACTTC	CASSLNRVDEQYF
.	TRBV11-2	17	.	TRBJ2-7	TGTGCCAGCAGCTTAGGGCTTCAGTGGGGGGAGTCCTACGAGCAGTACTTC	CASSLGLQWGESYEQYF
.	TRBV9	15	.	TRBJ2-5	TGTGCCAGCAGCGTACGGGGGCGGTACCAAGAGACCCAGTACTTC	CASSVRGRYQETQYF
.	TRBV6-1	11	.	TRBJ2-7	TGTGCCAGCAGTTTAGGGCGAGAGCAGTACTTC	CASSLGREQYF
TRBD2	TRBV28	14	.	TRBJ2-1	TGTGCCAGCAGTGCTGGGGGGGGTTACAATGAGCAGTTCTTC	CASSAGGGYNEQFF
.	TRBV9	16	.	TRBJ2-3	TGTGCCAGCAGCGTAGGAGGGTGGGGGCCCACAGATACGCAGTATTTT	CASSVGGWGPTDTQYF
.	TRBV7-6	16	.	TRBJ2-3	TGTGCCAGCAGCTCAGGACCGGCCACAAGCACAGATACGCAGTATTTT	CASSSGPATSTDTQYF
TRBD1	TRBV28	15	.	TRBJ1-4	TGTGCCAGCAGTCAAACAGGGGGGGATAATGAAAAACTGTTTTTT	CASSQTGGDNEKLFF
.	TRBV7-3	14	.	TRBJ1-3	TGTGCCAGCAGCCCAGACAGCTCTGGAAACACCATATATTTT	CASSPDSSGNTIYF
TRBD1	TRBV29-1	16	.	TRBJ2-1	TGCAGCGTAGGCTTTTTAGGGGACAGAGCATTGAATGAGCAGTTCTTC	CSVGFLGDRALNEQFF
.	TRBV18	14	.	TRBJ1-2	TGTGCCAGCTCACCGGTACCGTTGGGTGCGGGCTACACCTTC	CASSPVPLGAGYTF
.	TRBV19	12	.	TRBJ1-5	TGTGCCAGCCGGGACAACAATCAGCCCCAGCATTTT	CASRDNNQPQHF
.	TRBV15	14	.	TRBJ1-5	TGTGCCACCAGCAAAGTAAATAGCAATCAGCCCCAGCATTTT	CATSKVNSNQPQHF
.	TRBV7-3	13	medium-sized	TRBJ1-1	TGTGCCAGCAGCTTAACCTCACGGACCGAAGCTTTCTTT	CASSLTSRTEAFF